This is a list of T cell receptor beta chains from one sample in a study of CD8 T cells in Susac syndrome. Via MiXCR, TCRdb re-called the immunoSEQ multiplex PCR reads, giving one row per CDR3 protein. The repertoire holds more than 65,000 distinct CDR3 sequences, with 85% to 95% as singletons. Material for sequencing was CD8+ T cells from PBMCs. The origin of the receptors is a human donor with multiple sclerosis. CDR3s include the opening cysteine and the closing phenylalanine or tryptophan. D genes are given only for firm matches. Size is omitted from some rows. Given values are once, few, many or a class for expanded clones.

d_call j_call clone_size v_call cdr3_nt cdr3_aa
- TRBJ1-2 - TRBV4-1 TGCGCCAGCAGCCTCCATTCAGTCGACTATGGCTACACCTTC CASSLHSVDYGYTF
TRBD2 TRBJ2-1 - TRBV29-1 TGCAGCCTTACTCCCGGGACTACTAATGAGCAGTTCTTC CSLTPGTTNEQFF
- TRBJ2-7 once TRBV25-1 TGTGCCAGCAGTGTGGGGGCGGGTCCGGACGAGCAGTACTTC CASSVGAGPDEQYF
TRBD1 TRBJ1-6 - TRBV20-1 TGCAGTGCTAGCGCGGACAGGGCGGATAATTCACCCCTCCACTTT CSASADRADNSPLHF
TRBD2 TRBJ2-1 - TRBV29-1 TGCAGCGACGCCCCTTGGGAGACTAGCGTTGATGAGCAGTTCTTC CSDAPWETSVDEQFF
- TRBJ2-3 - TRBV6-2/TRBV6-3 TGTGCCAGCAGTCCGGGACTCCCCACAGATACGCAGTATTTT CASSPGLPTDTQYF
TRBD1 TRBJ2-1 - TRBV3-1 TGTGCCAGCAGCAGCTGGGACAGGAATGAGCAGTTCTTC CASSSWDRNEQFF
- TRBJ1-1 - TRBV19 TGTGCCAGTAGTGGTCCCTACGGGACGGCGAACACTGAAGCTTTCTTT CASSGPYGTANTEAFF
- TRBJ2-5 once TRBV12-3/TRBV12-4 TGTGCCAGCAGTTTTGTTGTGGGGCGCTTCGAGACCCAGTACTTC CASSFVVGRFETQYF
- TRBJ2-4 - TRBV12-3/TRBV12-4 TGTGCCAGCAGTGGCCATGGTCCAGCCAAAAACATTCAGTACTTC CASSGHGPAKNIQYF
- TRBJ1-1 once TRBV12-3/TRBV12-4 TGTGCCAGCAGGACACCTAGGAACACTGAAGCTTTCTTT CASRTPRNTEAFF